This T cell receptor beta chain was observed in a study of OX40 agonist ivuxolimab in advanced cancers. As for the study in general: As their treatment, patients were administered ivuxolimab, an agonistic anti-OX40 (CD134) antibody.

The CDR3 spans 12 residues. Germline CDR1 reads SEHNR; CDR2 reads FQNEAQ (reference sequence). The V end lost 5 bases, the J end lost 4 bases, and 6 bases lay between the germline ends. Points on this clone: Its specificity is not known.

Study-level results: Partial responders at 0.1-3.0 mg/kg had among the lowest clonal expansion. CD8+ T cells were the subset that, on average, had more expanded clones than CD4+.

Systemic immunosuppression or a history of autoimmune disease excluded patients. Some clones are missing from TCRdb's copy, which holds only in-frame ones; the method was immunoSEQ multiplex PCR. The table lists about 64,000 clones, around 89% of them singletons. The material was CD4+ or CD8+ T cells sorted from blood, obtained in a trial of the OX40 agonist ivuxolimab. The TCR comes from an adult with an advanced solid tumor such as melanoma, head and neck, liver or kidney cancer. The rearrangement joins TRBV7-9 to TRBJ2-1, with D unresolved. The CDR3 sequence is CASSLDYNEQFF. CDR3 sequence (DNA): TGTGCCAGCAGCCTTGATTACAATGAGCAGTTCTTC.